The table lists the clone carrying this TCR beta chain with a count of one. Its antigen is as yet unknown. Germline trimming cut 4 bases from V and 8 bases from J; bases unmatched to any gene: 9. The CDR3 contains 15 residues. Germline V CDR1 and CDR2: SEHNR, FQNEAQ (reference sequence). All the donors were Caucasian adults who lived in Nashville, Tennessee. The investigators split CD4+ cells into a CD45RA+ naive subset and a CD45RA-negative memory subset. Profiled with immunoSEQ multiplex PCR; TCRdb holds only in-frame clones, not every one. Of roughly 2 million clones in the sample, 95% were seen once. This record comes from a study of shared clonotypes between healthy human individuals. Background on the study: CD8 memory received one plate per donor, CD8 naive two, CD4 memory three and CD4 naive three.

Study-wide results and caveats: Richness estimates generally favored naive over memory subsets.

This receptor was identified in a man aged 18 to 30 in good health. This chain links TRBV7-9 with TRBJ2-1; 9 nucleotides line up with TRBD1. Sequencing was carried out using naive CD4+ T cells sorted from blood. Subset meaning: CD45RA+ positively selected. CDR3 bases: TGTGCCAGCAGCTCTTTAGACAGGGGGATAGATGAGCAGTTCTTC. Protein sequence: CASSSLDRGIDEQFF.